This T cell receptor (beta chain) was observed in a study of beta chain features in type 1 diabetes. Across the study: Cell yields, age and gender were similar between patients and healthy donors. General study findings and limits: It was possible that PCR favored shorter templates, equally so in patients and controls.

Germline lookup yields CDR1 MGHDK and CDR2 SYGVNS. The CDR3 has 17 residues. After removal of 4 bases from V and 1 base from J, the junction contained 11 bases not matched to a gene. Reverse transcribing all isolated RNA meant expressed TCRB transcripts were sequenced. Produced via immunoSEQ multiplex PCR; TCRdb's table is partial and in-frame only. Found here are 200,000 to 250,000 clones, 25% to 30% of them singletons; the top ten hold more than 3%. All sorted populations exceeded 98% purity. In regard to this clone: Its target is not known.

The TCR originated in a young man in good health. The chain employs TRBV25-1 and TRBJ1-1; 8 bases line up with TRBD1. The sample consisted of central memory CD4+ T cells from blood. The CDR3 region is CASSGTGTGAQNTEAFF. CDR3 DNA sequence: TGTGCCAGCAGTGGCACCGGGACAGGAGCACAGAACACTGAAGCTTTCTTT.